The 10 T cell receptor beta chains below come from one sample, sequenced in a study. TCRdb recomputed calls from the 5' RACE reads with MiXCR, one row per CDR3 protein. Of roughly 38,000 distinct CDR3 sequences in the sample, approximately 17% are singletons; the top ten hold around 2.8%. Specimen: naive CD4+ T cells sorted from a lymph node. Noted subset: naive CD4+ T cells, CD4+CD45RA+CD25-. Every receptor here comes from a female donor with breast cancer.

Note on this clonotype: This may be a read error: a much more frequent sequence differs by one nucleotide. The CDR3 loop reads CASSFRRPSTGTQYF. Here the CDR3 DNA reads TGTGCCAGCAGTTTCCGGCGTCCTAGCACAGGTACGCAGTATTTT. The V gene is TRBV12-3 or TRBV12-4, the J gene TRBJ2-3, with D possibly called TRBD1 or TRBD2 (5 bases each). The CDR3 consists of 15 residues.

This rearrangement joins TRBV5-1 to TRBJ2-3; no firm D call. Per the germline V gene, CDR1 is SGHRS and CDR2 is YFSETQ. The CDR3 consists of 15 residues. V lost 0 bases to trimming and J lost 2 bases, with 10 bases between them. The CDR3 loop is CASSLGAGSTDTQYF. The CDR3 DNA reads TGCGCCAGCAGCTTGGGCGCAGGCTCCACAGATACGCAGTATTTT. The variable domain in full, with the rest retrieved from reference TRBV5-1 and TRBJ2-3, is KAGVTQTPRYLIKTRGQQVTLSCSPISGHRSVSWYQQTPGQGLQFLFEYFSETQRNKGNFPGRFSGRQFSNSRSEMNVSTLELGDSALYLCASSLGAGSTDTQYFGPGTRLTVL.

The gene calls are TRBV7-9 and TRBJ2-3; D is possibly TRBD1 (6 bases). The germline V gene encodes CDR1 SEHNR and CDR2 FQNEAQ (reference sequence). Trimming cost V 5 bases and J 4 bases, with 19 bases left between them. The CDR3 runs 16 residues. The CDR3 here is CASSGPRVHRADTQYF. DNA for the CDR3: TGTGCCAGCAGCGGACCTCGGGTCCACAGGGCAGATACGCAGTATTTT.

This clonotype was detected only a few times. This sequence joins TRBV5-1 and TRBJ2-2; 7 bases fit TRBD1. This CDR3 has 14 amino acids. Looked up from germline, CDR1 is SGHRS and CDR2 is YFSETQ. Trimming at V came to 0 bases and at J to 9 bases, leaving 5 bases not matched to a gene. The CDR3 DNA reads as TGCGCCAGCAGCTTGGACAGGGGAGAAAGGGAGCTGTTTTTT. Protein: CASSLDRGERELFF.

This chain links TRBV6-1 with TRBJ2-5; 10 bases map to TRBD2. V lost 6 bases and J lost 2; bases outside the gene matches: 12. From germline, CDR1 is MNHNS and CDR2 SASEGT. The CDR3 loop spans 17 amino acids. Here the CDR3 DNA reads TGTGCCAGCAGCGACCAGCGACTAGCGGGCGAACAAGAGACCCAGTACTTC. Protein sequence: CASSDQRLAGEQETQYF.

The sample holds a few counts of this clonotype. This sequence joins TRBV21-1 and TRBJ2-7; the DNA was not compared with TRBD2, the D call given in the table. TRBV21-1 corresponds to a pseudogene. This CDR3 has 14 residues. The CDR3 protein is CASPTGTSAYEQYF. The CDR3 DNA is TGTGCCAGCCCAACCGGGACTAGCGCCTACGAGCAGTACTTC.

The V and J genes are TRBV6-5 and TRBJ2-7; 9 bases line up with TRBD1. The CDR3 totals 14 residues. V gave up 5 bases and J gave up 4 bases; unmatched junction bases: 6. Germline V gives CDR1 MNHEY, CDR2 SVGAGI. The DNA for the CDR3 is TGTGCCAGCAGTCCCCGGGACAGGGCTTACGAGCAGTACTTC. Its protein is CASSPRDRAYEQYF.

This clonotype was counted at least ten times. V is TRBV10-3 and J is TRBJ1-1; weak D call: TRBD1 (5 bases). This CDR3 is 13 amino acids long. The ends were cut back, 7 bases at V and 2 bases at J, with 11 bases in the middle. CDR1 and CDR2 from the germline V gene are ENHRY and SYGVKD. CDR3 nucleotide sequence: TGTGCCATCACGGATGGGGGTAACACTGAAGCTTTCTTT. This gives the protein CAITDGGNTEAFF.

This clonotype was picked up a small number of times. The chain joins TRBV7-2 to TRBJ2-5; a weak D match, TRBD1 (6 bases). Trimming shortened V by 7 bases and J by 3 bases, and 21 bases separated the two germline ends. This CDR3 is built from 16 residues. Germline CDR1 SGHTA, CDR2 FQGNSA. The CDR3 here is CASTSRRTAYEETQYF. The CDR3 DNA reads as TGTGCCAGCACCTCCCGGAGGACAGCCTACGAAGAGACCCAGTACTTC.

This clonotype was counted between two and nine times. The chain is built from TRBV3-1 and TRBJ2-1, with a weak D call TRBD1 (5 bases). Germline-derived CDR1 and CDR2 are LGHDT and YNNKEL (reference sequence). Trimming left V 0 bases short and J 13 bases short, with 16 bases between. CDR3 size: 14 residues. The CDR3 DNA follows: TGTGCCAGCAGCCAAGAGAAGGTTGGGCAGGGCCAGTTCTTC. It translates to CASSQEKVGQGQFF.